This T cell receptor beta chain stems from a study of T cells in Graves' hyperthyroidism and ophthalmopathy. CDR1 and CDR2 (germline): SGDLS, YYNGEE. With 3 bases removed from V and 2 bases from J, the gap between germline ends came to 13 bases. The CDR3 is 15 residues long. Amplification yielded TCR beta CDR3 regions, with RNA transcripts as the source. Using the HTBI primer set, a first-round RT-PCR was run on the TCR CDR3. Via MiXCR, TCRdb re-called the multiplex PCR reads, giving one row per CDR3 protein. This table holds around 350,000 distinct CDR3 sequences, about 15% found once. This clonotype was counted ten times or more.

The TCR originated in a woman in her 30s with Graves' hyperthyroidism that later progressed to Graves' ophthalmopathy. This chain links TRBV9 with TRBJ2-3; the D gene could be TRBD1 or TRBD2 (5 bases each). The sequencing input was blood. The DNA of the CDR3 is TGTGCCAGCAGCGGGGACCCGACCAACACAGATACGCAGTATTTT. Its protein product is CASSGDPTNTDTQYF.